The present T cell receptor beta chain was sequenced within a study of human thymus T cells (dated by TCRdb to about 2020). In terms of the full investigation: The study characterized TCR alpha and beta repertoires from about 8 infant thymus samples and a few related peripheral blood samples. Donor ages ranged from about 6 to 244 days, and the cohort comprised six or seven male and a couple of female infants.

Trimming at the junction amounts to 3 bases on V and 0 bases on J, and the germline ends lie 13 bases apart. The CDR3 starts with the cysteine, ends with the phenylalanine, and has 16 residues. Solely the CDR3 DNA is kept, with 48 bases framed from the first base. The germline V gene provides CDR1 SGDLS and CDR2 YYNGEE. Concerning this clone itself: Its antigen is unknown. No per-base quality is available; no much larger clone lies one base away.

Thymus tissue was collected as surgical resects that were removed during corrective cardiac surgery. Donors were immunologically healthy infants undergoing open corrective cardiac surgery for congenital heart defects in Finland. Thymocytes were released mechanically from tissue and stored at -70 °C as pellets of 10-30 million cells. A QIAsymphony instrument was used to extract genomic DNA from the frozen cell pellets. The investigation overall reported the following: Usage of V and J gene segments appeared to be biased in both the thymic and the peripheral blood repertoires. On average, thymus samples yielded about 730,000 unique TCRB clonotypes, whereas blood samples yielded roughly 81,000. According to the related research, thymic TCR repertoires were highly overlapping among unrelated individuals.

Using the immunoSEQ multiplex PCR assay, the TCRB and TCRAD loci were amplified from a standardized quantity of quality-controlled genomic DNA. Amplicons spanned the V(D)J region at a length sufficient to cover the CDR3 and identify V and J genes. The amplicons were sequenced on an Illumina platform via the commercial immunoSEQ service. In the original analysis: Primer bias and sequencing errors were corrected using previously described methods, and TCRAD and TCRB definitions followed the IMGT database. Analysis of the repertoires was done with immunoSEQ Analyzer 3.0 and VDJTools and included basic statistics, V/J segment usage, diversity estimates, rarefaction and pairwise overlap. Chao1, ChaoE, Efron-Thisted, Shannon and inverse Simpson indices were used to estimate diversity, which was also estimated on datasets down-sampled to the smallest sample. Repertoire overlap was assessed by strict matching of CDR3 nucleotide sequence, V gene and J gene, and clustering was done by Jaccard-based multidimensional scaling. TCRdb's version of the immuneACCESS table is confined to in-frame rearrangements and falls short of the full clone set. An unresolved V gene accounts for under half of the shortfall where checked; the remainder is of unknown origin. V, J and clone size derive from that table, while D and trimming were established from the DNA sequence. In all, the sample holds 78,000 or so clones, and around 96% of those were seen once. The ten largest clones represent roughly 0.03% of the sample.

The source material was thymus tissue. The sequence is built from TRBV9 and TRBJ2-1, and the D gene may be TRBD2, 5 bases matching. The receptor comes from a boy in the first two years of life with a congenital heart defect but otherwise immunologically healthy. The DNA sequence follows: TGTGCCAGCAGCGCACAAGCGGCTCGCTCCTACAATGAGCAGTTCTTC. It codes for CASSAQAARSYNEQFF.